Reported below is one T cell receptor (beta chain). Its antigen is undetermined. CD8 cells classed as naive were CD45RO-negative and positively selected for CCR7, excluding terminally differentiated effector memory CD45RA+ cells. The sample comes from a study of shared clonotypes between healthy human individuals. Study in general: Each donor's CD8 memory used one plate, CD8 naive two, each CD4 subset three. The study, taken as a whole, reports: On the whole, naive subsets had larger estimated richness than memory subsets had.

This CDR3 has 15 residues. Germline assignment: CDR1 SGHRS and CDR2 YFSETQ. J gave up 8 bases and V 4 bases, and 9 bases lay outside the gene matches. Evenly divided among several immunoSEQ plates was the genomic DNA of each subset. The data were produced by immunoSEQ multiplex PCR, yet TCRdb's version contains in-frame clones alone and is incomplete. Of some 800,000 clones listed, more than 85% are singletons. The J gene is TRBJ2-1, the V gene TRBV5-1; 10 positions match TRBD2. The sample taken for sequencing was naive CD8+ T cells sorted from blood. The TCR was taken from a man younger than 40 in good health. CDR3 region: CASSHLAGVLDEQFF. CDR3 coding DNA: TGCGCCAGCAGCCACCTAGCGGGAGTCTTGGATGAGCAGTTCTTC.